Following are 20 T cell receptor beta chains from one sample sequenced in a study of T cell repertoires in cytomegalovirus infection. TCRdb recomputed calls from the reads with MiXCR, one row per CDR3 protein. The sample lists roughly 720,000 distinct CDR3 sequences, less than 40% seen once, with about 2.8% in the top ten. Sequenced material: PBMCs. Every receptor here comes from a human donor in good health (CMV status not recorded). Some clones in this sample may be carry-over from other donors' samples.

J is TRBJ1-6 and V is TRBV6-5; 7 bases agree with TRBD1. The CDR3 has 15 residues. CDR1 is MNHEY and CDR2 is SVGAGI in the germline V gene. The trim removed 4 bases at V and 5 bases at J, leaving 5 bases unmatched. The CDR3 loop reads CASSSGTANNSPLHF. CDR3 bases: TGTGCCAGCAGTTCCGGGACAGCAAATAATTCACCCCTCCACTTT.

The chain couples TRBV7-3 to TRBJ2-1, with D possibly being TRBD2 (6 bases). This CDR3 is 15 amino acids long. Trimming took 5 bases from V and 2 from J, leaving 13 bases between them. Looked up from germline, CDR1 is SGHTA and CDR2 is FQGTGA. DNA of the CDR3: TGTGCCAGCAGCCTCCGGGGGACGGCCTACAATGAGCAGTTCTTC. It yields the protein CASSLRGTAYNEQFF.

This clonotype was recorded at least ten times. The gene calls are TRBV27 and TRBJ2-6; 7 bases line up with TRBD1. The V segment lost 7 bases and the J segment 1 base; nucleotides outside the gene matches: 16. The CDR3 is 19 amino acids. CDR1 and CDR2 from the germline V gene are MNHEY and SMNVEV (reference sequence). The CDR3: CASTLSGLGQLSGANVLTF. Written as DNA, the CDR3 is TGTGCCAGCACCCTCTCCGGGTTGGGACAGCTTTCTGGGGCCAACGTCCTGACTTTC.

The rearrangement links TRBV20-1 to TRBJ1-5, with unresolved D. CDR1 is DFQATT, CDR2 SNEGSKA, per germline (reference sequence). The CDR3 length is 15 residues. V lost 3 bases and J lost 1, with 13 bases in between. The CDR3 sequence is CSASLSRTSNQPQHF. The CDR3 DNA reads as TGCAGTGCTAGTCTTTCGAGGACGAGCAATCAGCCCCAGCATTTT.

This chain uses TRBV19 with TRBJ1-5; weak D call: TRBD1 (6 bases). Germline-derived CDR1 and CDR2 are LNHDA and SQIVND (reference sequence). The CDR3 contains 14 residues. V was trimmed by 4 bases and J by 7 bases, leaving 14 bases between them. The CDR3 coding sequence is TGTGCCAGTAGTAAGCAGGGAGGGGGACAGCCCCAGCATTTT. Protein: CASSKQGGGQPQHF.

The table lists this clonotype with a few counts. This sequence joins TRBV30 and TRBJ2-2; the D gene could be TRBD1 or TRBD2 (5 bases each). The CDR3 runs to 15 residues. The V gene lost 0 bases and the J gene lost 9 bases, with 17 bases spanning the gap. Looked up from germline, CDR1 is GTSNPN and CDR2 is SVGIG (reference sequence). This CDR3 reads CAWSVTGPPPRELFF. The CDR3 DNA sequence: TGTGCCTGGAGTGTCACGGGACCGCCTCCGCGGGAGCTGTTTTTT.

Of note for this clonotype: Relative to the germline gene, one junction end is altered; a read error may explain this. CDR3 DNA: TGTGCCACTAGTCACAATGAGCAGTTCTTC. This gives the protein CATSHNEQFF. The chain recombines TRBV19 with TRBJ2-1; D not certain. Per the germline V gene, CDR1 is LNHDA and CDR2 is SQIVND (reference sequence). The CDR3 is 10 residues long.

There are a few counts of this clonotype. This rearrangement joins TRBV19 to TRBJ1-5; TRBD1 matches at 8 bases. The junction had 5 bases not matched to a gene; V was cut back by 1 base and J by 6 bases. The CDR3 spans 15 residues. The V gene's germline CDR1 is LNHDA and CDR2 SQIVND (reference sequence). The CDR3 coding sequence is TGTGCCAGTAGTATAGGAAGGACAGGGTTTCAGCCCCAGCATTTT. Protein product: CASSIGRTGFQPQHF.

The chain couples TRBV20-1 to TRBJ2-7; the match to TRBD2 covers 11 bases. The CDR3 runs to 14 residues. The V segment lost 5 bases and the J segment 5 bases; nucleotides outside the gene matches: 8. The germline V gene has CDR1 DFQATT and CDR2 SNEGSKA (reference sequence). CDR3 sequence reads: CSAYLAGGRNEQYF. DNA for the CDR3: TGCAGTGCTTATTTAGCGGGGGGGCGGAACGAGCAGTACTTC.

This clonotype was counted between two and nine times. The chain combines TRBV7-8 with TRBJ2-1, with TRBD2 identical over 9 bases. V lost 2 bases to trimming and J lost 1 base; unmatched junction nucleotides: 15. Germline V gene lookup returns CDR1 SGHVS and CDR2 FQNEAQ. CDR3 length: 20 amino acids. CDR3 region: CASSLWAIAGESFSYNEQFF. CDR3 DNA sequence: TGTGCCAGCAGCTTATGGGCTATAGCGGGAGAATCTTTTTCCTACAATGAGCAGTTCTTC.

The rearrangement joins TRBV5-6 to TRBJ2-5; D gene uncertain. The CDR3 sequence is 16 residues long. Trimming removed 4 bases at V and 5 bases at J, with 21 bases between. Per germline, CDR1 SGHDT and CDR2 YYEEEE. CDR3 protein: CASSPTKQVHRETQYF. The CDR3 DNA sequence: TGTGCCAGCAGCCCCACGAAACAAGTCCATAGGGAGACCCAGTACTTC.

This clonotype appeared a few times. The V call is TRBV28, the J call TRBJ2-5; D could derive from TRBD1 or TRBD2 (5 bases each). This CDR3 is 16 amino acids long. V was pared by 1 base and J by 1 base, with 13 bases between. CDR1 is MDHEN, CDR2 SYDVKM, per germline. The CDR3 nucleotides are TGTGCCAGCAGTTTATCTCCGGGACCCACCCAAGAGACCCAGTACTTC. It is translated as CASSLSPGPTQETQYF.

This clonotype was detected many times. The genes are TRBV7-8 and TRBJ2-5, with D perhaps TRBD1 (6 bases). This CDR3 comprises 15 residues. Germline CDR1 SGHVS, CDR2 FQNEAQ. V lost 1 base, J lost 5 bases, and 14 bases lay in between. CDR3 in DNA: TGTGCCAGCAGCTTAGGAATGGGGGCGCGGGAGACCCAGTACTTC. Its protein is CASSLGMGARETQYF. The whole variable domain, filled in from reference TRBV7-8 and TRBJ2-5, reads GAGVSQSPRYKVAKRGQDVALRCDPISGHVSLFWYQQALGQGPEFLTYFQNEAQLDKSGLPSDRFFAERPEGSVSTLKIQRTQQEDSAVYLCASSLGMGARETQYFGPGTRLLVL.

This chain links TRBV28 with TRBJ1-1, with D possibly being TRBD1 (5 bases). There are 15 residues in the CDR3. Germline CDR1 MDHEN, CDR2 SYDVKM. The germline V and J ends were trimmed by 2 bases and 4 bases, with 14 bases remaining between them. The CDR3 DNA reads TGTGCCAGCAGTTTAGGGAGTCAGGGAGGCACTGAAGCTTTCTTT. Protein: CASSLGSQGGTEAFF.

The V and J genes are TRBV7-2 and TRBJ1-2; D might be TRBD1 (5 bases). The CDR3 is 15 amino acids. CDR1 and CDR2 from the germline V gene are SGHTA and FQGNSA. The germline V and J ends were trimmed by 3 bases and 4 bases, with 15 bases remaining between them. CDR3 sequence: CASSFSRRGIYGYTF. CDR3 DNA: TGTGCCAGCAGCTTTAGTAGGCGGGGGATCTATGGCTACACCTTC.

J is TRBJ1-5 and V is TRBV28; maybe TRBD1 (6 bases). The length of the CDR3 is 14 residues. V was pared by 5 bases and J by 7 bases, with 15 bases between. The germline V gene encodes CDR1 MDHEN and CDR2 SYDVKM. CDR3 DNA: TGTGCCAGCAGTGGCTACAGGGAGGAACAGCCCCAGCATTTT. This sequence encodes CASSGYREEQPQHF.

The chain carries TRBV11-2 and TRBJ2-2; TRBD2 aligns across 12 bases. CDR3 size: 17 residues. Germline CDR1 SGHAT, CDR2 FQNNGV. After removal of 0 bases from V and 4 bases from J, the junction contained 3 bases not matched to a gene. The CDR3 is CASSLEPSGGATGELFF. CDR3 sequence (DNA): TGTGCCAGCAGCTTAGAGCCTAGCGGGGGGGCCACCGGGGAGCTGTTTTTT.

This clonotype was counted a few times. V gene TRBV10-2 combines with J gene TRBJ2-3, with D possibly called TRBD1 or TRBD2 (5 bases each). CDR3 length: 15 residues. Looked up from germline, CDR1 is WSHSY and CDR2 is SAAADI. V was trimmed by 5 bases and J by 1 base, leaving 13 bases between them. In DNA, the CDR3 is TGCGCCAGCAGTACAAGGGGAGAAGGCACAGATACGCAGTATTTT. It yields the protein CASSTRGEGTDTQYF.

This clonotype has ten or more counts. The chain carries TRBV7-3 and TRBJ2-4; D is unresolved. Germline CDR1 reads SGHTA; CDR2 reads FQGTGA. The V end was cut by 1 base, the J end by 4 bases, with 5 bases between. This CDR3 region has 13 residues. CDR3 in DNA: TGTGCCAGCAGCTTAATGCCAAAAAACATTCAGTACTTC. The encoded protein is CASSLMPKNIQYF.

In its sample, this clonotype was seen a few times. This chain links TRBV5-1 with TRBJ1-2; tentative D call: TRBD1 (5 bases). The V end was cut by 2 bases, the J end by 4 bases, with 21 bases between. This CDR3 is built from 17 residues. The germline V gene encodes CDR1 SGHRS and CDR2 YFSETQ. The CDR3 loop reads CASSLELGGSGSYGYTF. The CDR3 DNA is TGCGCCAGCAGCTTAGAACTGGGGGGGTCCGGGTCCTATGGCTACACCTTC.